The next 10 T cell receptor beta chains were all read from a single sample in a study of cytomegalovirus exposure and HLA in healthy donors. The PCR made use of 60 Vbeta and 13 Jbeta primers. Assay used: immunoSEQ multiplex PCR; TCRdb lists only in-frame clones, some missing. The data contain under 250,000 clones, around 80% of them seen just once; the ten biggest clones take up 4.4%. The sequenced material came from PBMCs. Receptor source: a young woman in good health and CMV-seropositive.

The V call is TRBV30, the J call TRBJ2-7; D perhaps matches TRBD1 (5 bases). V lost 0 bases, J lost 0 bases, and 12 bases lay in between. The CDR3 has 15 amino acids. From germline, CDR1 is GTSNPN and CDR2 SVGIG (reference sequence). This chain's CDR3 is CAWSVIGASSYEQYF. CDR3 sequence (DNA): TGTGCCTGGAGTGTCATAGGGGCAAGCTCCTACGAGCAGTACTTC. Full variable domain (remainder filled in from reference TRBV30 and TRBJ2-7): SQTIHQWPATLVQPVGSPLSLECTVEGTSNPNLYWYRQAAGRGLQLLFYSVGIGQISSEVPQNLSASRPQDRQFILSSKKLLLSDSGFYLCAWSVIGASSYEQYFGPGTRLTVT.

The chain links TRBV11-3 to TRBJ2-6; 9 bases are a match to TRBD1. Germline V gene sequence: CDR1 SGHNT, CDR2 YENEEA. The CDR3 runs to 16 residues. V lost 5 bases and J lost 4; bases outside the gene matches: 6. This CDR3 reads CASSPGQGTGANVLTF. In nucleotides, the CDR3 is TGTGCCAGCAGCCCGGGACAGGGTACCGGGGCCAACGTCCTGACTTTC. Together with reference TRBV11-3 and TRBJ2-6, the CDR3 gives the full variable domain: EAGVVQSPRYKIIEKKQPVAFWCNPISGHNTLYWYLQNLGQGPELLIRYENEEAVDDSQLPKDRFSAERLKGVDSTLKIQPAELGDSAVYLCASSPGQGTGANVLTFGAGSRLTVL.

The CDR3 protein is CAWSGRTLRGYEQYF. CDR3 nucleotide sequence: TGTGCCTGGAGTGGGAGGACCCTCAGGGGCTACGAGCAGTACTTC. The chain joins TRBV30 to TRBJ2-7, with D perhaps TRBD1 (6 bases). The V gene's germline CDR1 is GTSNPN and CDR2 SVGIG (reference sequence). This CDR3 is built from 15 residues. The V end lost 1 base, the J end lost 3 bases, and 16 bases lay between the germline ends.

The CDR3 here is CASSPGQGYTGELFF. The CDR3 DNA reads TGCGCCAGCAGCCCCGGACAGGGGTACACCGGGGAGCTGTTTTTT. This chain connects TRBV5-1 to TRBJ2-2, with 9 bases that match TRBD1. From germline, CDR1 is SGHRS and CDR2 YFSETQ. V lost 4 bases to trimming and J lost 3 bases; unmatched junction nucleotides: 4. This CDR3 spans 15 amino acids.

The chain joins TRBV27 to TRBJ1-5; no firm D call. Trimming shortened V by 8 bases and J by 5 bases, and 16 bases separated the two germline ends. Germline CDR1 MNHEY, CDR2 SMNVEV (reference sequence). The CDR3 is made up of 14 amino acids. For the CDR3, the DNA is TGTGCCAGCGCTAGAGAACGGGGAGATCAGCCCCAGCATTTT. Its translation: CASARERGDQPQHF.

This clone has a single count. This chain links TRBV4-1 with TRBJ2-1, with TRBD2 identical over 14 bases. The V gene end was trimmed by 6 bases and the J gene end by 8 bases; junction bases not matched to a gene: 6. CDR3 size: 15 residues. From germline, CDR1 is MGHRA and CDR2 YSYEKL. CDR3 in amino acids: CASRATSGGAYEQFF. In DNA form, the CDR3 reads TGCGCCAGCAGGGCGACTAGCGGGGGGGCCTATGAGCAGTTCTTC.

The chain combines TRBV11-2 with TRBJ2-3, with 8 positions matching TRBD2. The junction had 15 bases not matched to a gene; V was cut back by 3 bases and J by 4 bases. CDR1 and CDR2 (germline): SGHAT, FQNNGV. CDR3 length: 18 residues. The CDR3 region is CASSLWPPTGGRADTQYF. For the CDR3, the DNA is TGTGCCAGCAGCTTGTGGCCCCCCACGGGGGGGCGGGCAGATACGCAGTATTTT. The whole variable domain, remainder taken from reference TRBV11-2 and TRBJ2-3, is EAGVAQSPRYKIIEKRQSVAFWCNPISGHATLYWYQQILGQGPKLLIQFQNNGVVDDSQLPKDRFSAERLKGVDSTLKIQPAKLEDSAVYLCASSLWPPTGGRADTQYFGPGTRLTVL.

The J gene is TRBJ1-2, the V gene TRBV29-1; D is perhaps TRBD1 (6 bases). CDR1 is SQVTM, CDR2 ANQGSEA, per germline. The CDR3 consists of 14 residues. The ends were cut back, 5 bases at V and 6 bases at J, with 19 bases in the middle. The CDR3: CSVRDLHGGHGYTF. CDR3 nucleotides: TGCAGCGTTAGAGACCTACATGGGGGCCATGGCTACACCTTC.

The chain is built from TRBV6-5 and TRBJ1-5; D is unclear. The CDR3 length is 16 residues. The germline V and J ends were trimmed by 0 bases and 1 base, with 10 bases remaining between them. From germline, CDR1 is MNHEY and CDR2 SVGAGI. The DNA for the CDR3 is TGTGCCAGCAGTTACTCGACTCCCGCGAGCAATCAGCCCCAGCATTTT. It is translated as CASSYSTPASNQPQHF.

V usage is TRBV7-8 and J usage is TRBJ1-4, with 7 bases matching TRBD1. The germline V gene has CDR1 SGHVS and CDR2 FQNEAQ. The length of the CDR3 is 19 residues. The junction had 11 bases not matched to a gene; V was cut back by 1 base and J by 0 bases. The CDR3 DNA reads TGTGCCAGCAGCTTAGTACAGGGGCTACTCTACACAACTAATGAAAAACTGTTTTTT. It yields the protein CASSLVQGLLYTTNEKLFF.